These 3 T cell receptor beta chains originate from one sample sequenced in a study of blood T cell repertoires in COVID-19. The table came from immunoSEQ multiplex PCR; TCRdb's copy has only in-frame clones and leaves some out. The sample lists about 76,000 clones, roughly 85% occurring once. What was sequenced was peripheral blood. The source of these receptors is a man aged 60 to 75 with COVID-19, enrolled during active disease.

In the case of this clone: Other DNA sequences of this sample code for an identical CDR3. V usage is TRBV18 and J usage is TRBJ1-1, with no clear D. Per the germline V gene, CDR1 is KGHSH and CDR2 is LQKENI. The CDR3 contains 13 residues. V gave up 3 bases and J gave up 1 base, with 6 bases separating them. The CDR3 bases are TGTGCCAGCTCACCGGCGGGGAACACTGAAGCTTTCTTT. Residues: CASSPAGNTEAFF.

V gene TRBV10-3 combines with J gene TRBJ2-5; 9 positions agree with TRBD2. The CDR3 has 14 amino acids. CDR1 ENHRY and CDR2 SYGVKD come from the germline V gene. Losses at the gene ends were 6 bases for V and 2 bases for J; bases not matched to a gene: 4. As DNA, the CDR3 is TGTGCCATCAGGACTAGCGGTAAACAAGAGACCCAGTACTTC. This gives the protein CAIRTSGKQETQYF.

V is TRBV13 and J is TRBJ2-2, with TRBD2 identical over 10 bases. The trim removed 5 bases at V and 1 base at J, leaving 4 bases unmatched. Germline V gene lookup returns CDR1 PRHDT and CDR2 FYEKMQ (reference sequence). The CDR3 is 16 residues long. The CDR3 nucleotides are TGTGCCAGCAGCCCACTAGCGGGGCTGAACACCGGGGAGCTGTTTTTT. Translated: CASSPLAGLNTGELFF.